Listed below are T cell receptor beta chains from one sample, sequenced in a study of T-cell reconstitution after alpha-beta-depleted transplantation in children. TCRdb reprocessed the PCR reads with MiXCR, giving one entry per CDR3 protein. The table lists about half a million distinct CDR3 sequences, approximately 13% of them singletons, with around 5.8% in the top ten. The starting material was PBMCs from the stem cell graft donor, obtained from the stem cell graft. The receptors here all came from a human donor who donated a stem cell graft to a child with combined immunodeficiency. CDR3s leave out the opening cysteine and the closing phenylalanine or tryptophan. D genes are given only for firm matches. The size of a clone is reported for some rows only, either as once, few or many, or as a class for expanded clones.

clone_size: NA
j_call: TRBJ2-7
v_call: TRBV11-2
d_call: NA
cdr3_aa: ASSLRGAALGTYEQY

clone_size: NA
j_call: TRBJ2-5
v_call: TRBV4-2
d_call: NA
cdr3_aa: ASSQEARGRETQY

clone_size: NA
j_call: TRBJ2-1
v_call: TRBV12-3/TRBV12-4
d_call: NA
cdr3_aa: ASSPSGPAGEQF

clone_size: NA
j_call: TRBJ2-7
v_call: TRBV6-1
d_call: TRBD1
cdr3_aa: ASTPQGRSYEQY

clone_size: NA
j_call: TRBJ2-3
v_call: TRBV6-2/TRBV6-3
d_call: TRBD1
cdr3_aa: ASSDPSGTGILPDTQY

clone_size: NA
j_call: TRBJ2-7
v_call: TRBV12-3/TRBV12-4
d_call: TRBD2
cdr3_aa: ASSLNSGSPREQY

clone_size: few
j_call: TRBJ2-7
v_call: TRBV7-9
d_call: TRBD1
cdr3_aa: ASSLGTAHEQY

clone_size: once
j_call: TRBJ1-1
v_call: TRBV7-2
d_call: NA
cdr3_aa: ASSLRTSNTEAF

clone_size: many
j_call: TRBJ1-1
v_call: TRBV2
d_call: NA
cdr3_aa: ASSIQGWNTEAF

clone_size: many
j_call: TRBJ2-2
v_call: TRBV12-3/TRBV12-4
d_call: NA
cdr3_aa: ASSWRNTGELF

clone_size: few
j_call: TRBJ2-1
v_call: TRBV24-1
d_call: TRBD1
cdr3_aa: ATSDRTGARGNEQF

clone_size: NA
j_call: TRBJ2-1
v_call: TRBV7-9
d_call: TRBD2
cdr3_aa: ASSSILAGDWDNEQF

clone_size: many
j_call: TRBJ2-7
v_call: TRBV12-3/TRBV12-4
d_call: TRBD1
cdr3_aa: ASSSSGTGNYEQY

clone_size: NA
j_call: TRBJ1-1
v_call: TRBV30
d_call: NA
cdr3_aa: AWDQNTEAF

clone_size: many
j_call: TRBJ2-1
v_call: TRBV5-1
d_call: TRBD2
cdr3_aa: ASSWGLAGSNEQF

clone_size: NA
j_call: TRBJ2-5
v_call: TRBV12-3/TRBV12-4
d_call: TRBD1
cdr3_aa: ASSSTRGSQETQY

clone_size: NA
j_call: TRBJ2-1
v_call: TRBV12-3/TRBV12-4
d_call: NA
cdr3_aa: ASSLLTGTGHNEQF

clone_size: many
j_call: TRBJ1-5
v_call: TRBV15
d_call: NA
cdr3_aa: ATSRDLGGDQPQH

clone_size: few
j_call: TRBJ1-1
v_call: TRBV6-2/TRBV6-3
d_call: TRBD1
cdr3_aa: ASSPGQRSDGTEAF

clone_size: once
j_call: TRBJ2-5
v_call: TRBV20-1
d_call: NA
cdr3_aa: SARDLFSQHQETQY

clone_size: many
j_call: TRBJ2-1
v_call: TRBV20-1
d_call: TRBD2
cdr3_aa: SARRGGSYNEQF

clone_size: many
j_call: TRBJ2-5
v_call: TRBV29-1
d_call: NA
cdr3_aa: SVEGDRGNQETQY

clone_size: many
j_call: TRBJ2-1
v_call: TRBV20-1
d_call: TRBD2
cdr3_aa: SAREEFRDYPYNEQF

clone_size: NA
j_call: TRBJ2-5
v_call: TRBV6-1
d_call: NA
cdr3_aa: ASTISVYQETQY

clone_size: many
j_call: TRBJ1-1
v_call: TRBV12-3/TRBV12-4
d_call: TRBD1
cdr3_aa: ASSYGGQAMNTEAF

clone_size: NA
j_call: TRBJ2-1
v_call: TRBV14
d_call: TRBD2
cdr3_aa: ASSPGLAGGGHNEQF

clone_size: NA
j_call: TRBJ2-4
v_call: TRBV12-3/TRBV12-4
d_call: TRBD2
cdr3_aa: TSSSTGGYFGRGFGIQY

clone_size: NA
j_call: TRBJ1-2
v_call: TRBV2
d_call: NA
cdr3_aa: ASSEEEGYT

clone_size: NA
j_call: TRBJ2-1
v_call: TRBV20-1
d_call: NA
cdr3_aa: SAPRRASEYNEQF

clone_size: few
j_call: TRBJ1-1
v_call: TRBV3-1
d_call: NA
cdr3_aa: ASSQREGLRAF

clone_size: NA
j_call: TRBJ2-1
v_call: TRBV9
d_call: TRBD2
cdr3_aa: ASSVGSGRASYNEQF

clone_size: many
j_call: TRBJ2-3
v_call: TRBV18
d_call: NA
cdr3_aa: ASSPEDTQY

clone_size: few
j_call: TRBJ2-4
v_call: TRBV4-2
d_call: TRBD2
cdr3_aa: ASSQERIAGGISAKNIQY

clone_size: few
j_call: TRBJ1-5
v_call: TRBV27
d_call: NA
cdr3_aa: ASSLGGYPDQPQH

clone_size: many
j_call: TRBJ2-5
v_call: TRBV20-1
d_call: TRBD1
cdr3_aa: SASGRQGNQETQY

clone_size: few
j_call: TRBJ2-4
v_call: TRBV7-9
d_call: NA
cdr3_aa: ASTSTAKNIQY

clone_size: many
j_call: TRBJ2-3
v_call: TRBV4-2
d_call: NA
cdr3_aa: ASSQGAGAHTDTQY

clone_size: many
j_call: TRBJ2-3
v_call: TRBV29-1
d_call: NA
cdr3_aa: SVEGNLPIGDTQY

clone_size: few
j_call: TRBJ2-7
v_call: TRBV27
d_call: NA
cdr3_aa: ASLVKARASYEQY

clone_size: few
j_call: TRBJ2-7
v_call: TRBV27
d_call: TRBD2
cdr3_aa: ASSSGTSGAGEQY

clone_size: once
j_call: TRBJ2-5
v_call: TRBV5-1
d_call: TRBD1
cdr3_aa: ASSSIRDRGQETQY

clone_size: NA
j_call: TRBJ1-3
v_call: TRBV6-1
d_call: NA
cdr3_aa: ASSKDTGFSGNTIY

clone_size: many
j_call: TRBJ1-1
v_call: TRBV18
d_call: NA
cdr3_aa: ASSPQGPNTEAF

clone_size: NA
j_call: TRBJ2-1
v_call: TRBV2
d_call: TRBD1
cdr3_aa: ASCSTTGTGSMGEQF

clone_size: many
j_call: TRBJ2-5
v_call: TRBV12-3/TRBV12-4
d_call: NA
cdr3_aa: ASSLVHPDRMETQY

clone_size: few
j_call: TRBJ1-3
v_call: TRBV6-1
d_call: TRBD1
cdr3_aa: ASRLTGSIRENTIY

clone_size: few
j_call: TRBJ2-1
v_call: TRBV5-6
d_call: NA
cdr3_aa: ASSFLPQQNNEQF

clone_size: NA
j_call: TRBJ2-1
v_call: TRBV20-1
d_call: NA
cdr3_aa: SARDYPLANEQF

clone_size: few
j_call: TRBJ1-1
v_call: TRBV7-9
d_call: NA
cdr3_aa: ASSLVQTNTEAF

clone_size: NA
j_call: TRBJ2-1
v_call: TRBV7-3
d_call: NA
cdr3_aa: ASSRPFGGNEQF

clone_size: many
j_call: TRBJ2-7
v_call: TRBV12-3/TRBV12-4
d_call: TRBD1
cdr3_aa: ASSPRQGNEQY

clone_size: NA
j_call: TRBJ1-1
v_call: TRBV12-3/TRBV12-4
d_call: TRBD1
cdr3_aa: ASSTPQGFGTEAF

clone_size: many
j_call: TRBJ2-3
v_call: TRBV9
d_call: NA
cdr3_aa: ASSVGVGDTQY

clone_size: many
j_call: TRBJ2-7
v_call: TRBV7-7
d_call: NA
cdr3_aa: ASSLARGDEQY

clone_size: few
j_call: TRBJ2-1
v_call: TRBV5-5
d_call: NA
cdr3_aa: ASSLAPADEQF

clone_size: many
j_call: TRBJ2-1
v_call: TRBV12-3/TRBV12-4
d_call: NA
cdr3_aa: ASSLGAGPGGGQF

clone_size: once
j_call: TRBJ2-5
v_call: TRBV11-2
d_call: NA
cdr3_aa: ASSLGDLRGTQY

clone_size: few
j_call: TRBJ1-5
v_call: TRBV7-2
d_call: TRBD1
cdr3_aa: ASSMTGLLPNQPQH

clone_size: few
j_call: TRBJ2-7
v_call: TRBV20-1
d_call: NA
cdr3_aa: SARDYRTPYEQY